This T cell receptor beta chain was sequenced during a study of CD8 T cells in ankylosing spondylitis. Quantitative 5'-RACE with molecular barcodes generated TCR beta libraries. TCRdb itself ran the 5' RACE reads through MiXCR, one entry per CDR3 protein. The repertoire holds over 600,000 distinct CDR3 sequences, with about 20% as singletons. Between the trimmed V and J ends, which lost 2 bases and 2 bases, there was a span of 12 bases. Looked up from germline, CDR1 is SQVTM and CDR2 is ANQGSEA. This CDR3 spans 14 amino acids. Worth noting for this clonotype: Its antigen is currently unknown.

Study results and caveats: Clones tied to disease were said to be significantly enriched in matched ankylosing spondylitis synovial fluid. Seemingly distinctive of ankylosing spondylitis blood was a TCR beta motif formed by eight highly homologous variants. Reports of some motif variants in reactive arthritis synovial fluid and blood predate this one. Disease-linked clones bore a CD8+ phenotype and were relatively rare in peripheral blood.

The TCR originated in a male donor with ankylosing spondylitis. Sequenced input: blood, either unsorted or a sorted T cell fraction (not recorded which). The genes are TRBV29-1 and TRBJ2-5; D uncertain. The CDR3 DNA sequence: TGCAGCGTTGAACCTCCGTTGGGGCAAGAGACCCAGTACTTC. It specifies CSVEPPLGQETQYF.